Each of the 17 T cell receptor beta chains below was sequenced from the same sample in a study of OX40 agonist ivuxolimab in advanced cancers. This table comes from immunoSEQ multiplex PCR, and its TCRdb copy is limited to in-frame clones, with some not included. This sample carries about 68,000 clones, approximately 91% of them seen once, and the ten largest clones take 0.31%. The specimen comprised CD4+ or CD8+ T cells sorted from blood, sampled in a trial of the OX40 agonist ivuxolimab. The source of these receptors is an adult with an advanced solid tumor such as melanoma, head and neck, liver or kidney cancer.

The CDR3 DNA sequence: TGTGCCAGTAGTGGACAGGGTAGCAATCAGCCCCAGCATTTT. It specifies CASSGQGSNQPQHF. The V and J genes are TRBV19 and TRBJ1-5; TRBD1 matches at 8 bases. Germline CDR1 LNHDA, CDR2 SQIVND (reference sequence). After removal of 5 bases from V and 0 bases from J, the junction contained 0 bases not matched to a gene. The CDR3 sequence is 14 residues long.

The rearrangement joins TRBV7-9 to TRBJ2-5; TRBD2 matches 14 bases. The V and J ends lost 5 bases and 4 bases, in that order; junction bases with no gene match: 3. The length of the CDR3 is 15 residues. CDR1 is SEHNR, CDR2 FQNEAQ, per germline (reference sequence). The CDR3 is CASSPGLAGGETQYF. The CDR3 bases are TGTGCCAGCAGCCCCGGACTAGCGGGAGGAGAGACCCAGTACTTC.

The table lists this clone with a few counts. This chain uses TRBV27 with TRBJ1-2, with 8 positions matching TRBD1. This CDR3 has 13 residues. V lost 5 bases to trimming and J lost 7 bases; unmatched junction nucleotides: 6. Germline V lookup: CDR1 MNHEY, CDR2 SMNVEV (reference sequence). The chain's CDR3 is CASSLRDRGGYTF. The CDR3 DNA is TGTGCCAGCAGTCTCCGTGACAGGGGTGGCTACACCTTC.

The chain combines TRBV29-1 with TRBJ2-3; D is uncertain. This CDR3 contains 13 residues. The V and J ends lost 5 bases and 6 bases respectively, with 15 bases between them. From germline, CDR1 is SQVTM and CDR2 ANQGSEA. This CDR3 is CSVNHPGKDTQYF. DNA of the CDR3: TGCAGCGTTAATCATCCCGGCAAGGATACGCAGTATTTT.

This clone showed up just once. V and J are TRBV7-9 and TRBJ1-2; 8 nucleotides match TRBD1. CDR3 length: 13 residues. CDR1 is SEHNR, CDR2 FQNEAQ, per germline (reference sequence). V shed 5 bases, J shed 4 bases, and the junction held 3 bases outside the gene matches. The CDR3 loop is CASSRGQGYGYTF. The CDR3 DNA follows: TGTGCCAGCAGCCGAGGACAGGGCTATGGCTACACCTTC.

V and J are TRBV5-4 and TRBJ2-3, with no clear D. In germline, CDR1 is SGHNT, CDR2 YYREEE (reference sequence). The CDR3 is made up of 15 amino acids. The V gene lost 2 bases and the J gene lost 0 bases, with 10 bases spanning the gap. CDR3 protein: CASSFRAGSTDTQYF. In DNA form, the CDR3 reads TGTGCCAGCAGCTTTCGGGCAGGTAGCACAGATACGCAGTATTTT.

This sequence joins TRBV6-1 and TRBJ1-1, with 7 bases aligning to TRBD1. Germline assignment: CDR1 MNHNS and CDR2 SASEGT. After removal of 7 bases from V and 6 bases from J, the junction contained 8 bases not matched to a gene. This CDR3 comprises 13 residues. CDR3 in DNA: TGTGCCAGCATACCGACAGGGAGAGCTGAAGCTTTCTTT. It codes for CASIPTGRAEAFF.

The chain uses TRBV9 and TRBJ2-5, with 9 bases lining up with TRBD1. This CDR3 contains 13 residues. In germline, CDR1 is SGDLS, CDR2 YYNGEE. Germline trimming cut 3 bases from V and 7 bases from J; bases unmatched to any gene: 4. CDR3 DNA: TGTGCCAGCAGCGATGGGACAGGGTGGACCCAGTACTTC. This translates into CASSDGTGWTQYF.

The chain recombines TRBV7-3 with TRBJ1-1, with D unclear. Germline V CDR1 and CDR2: SGHTA, FQGTGA. The CDR3 has 14 residues. V dropped 3 bases and J dropped 4 bases, with 12 bases sitting between them. The CDR3 DNA reads as TGTGCCAGCAGCTTGAGGGCCGGCAGCACTGAAGCTTTCTTT. Amino acid sequence: CASSLRAGSTEAFF. The variable domain in full, with the rest retrieved from reference TRBV7-3 and TRBJ1-1, is GAGVSQTPSNKVTEKGKYVELRCDPISGHTALYWYRQSLGQGPEFLIYFQGTGAADDSGLPNDRFFAVRPEGSVSTLKIQRTERGDSAVYLCASSLRAGSTEAFFGQGTRLTVV.

The J gene is TRBJ2-2, the V gene TRBV27, with D possibly matching TRBD1 (6 bases). Germline CDR1 MNHEY, CDR2 SMNVEV (reference sequence). Trimming removed 7 bases at V and 7 bases at J, with 13 bases between. The CDR3 totals 13 residues. The CDR3 sequence: CASKPGALGELFF. The CDR3 coding sequence is TGTGCCAGCAAGCCAGGGGCTCTCGGGGAGCTGTTTTTT.

The chain's CDR3 is CASSYSSGSTEAFF. CDR3 sequence (DNA): TGTGCCAGCAGTTACTCTTCAGGGAGCACTGAAGCTTTCTTT. The V gene is TRBV6-5, the J gene TRBJ1-1, with TRBD1 as a possible D gene (5 bases). CDR3 size: 14 residues. Germline values: CDR1 MNHEY, CDR2 SVGAGI. V was trimmed by 0 bases and J by 4 bases, leaving 9 bases between them.

The table lists this clone with a count of one. This chain joins TRBV28 and TRBJ2-7; D might be TRBD1 or TRBD2, each matching 5 bases. The CDR3 totals 14 residues. V lost 6 bases and J 4 bases, leaving 16 bases between the germline ends. Germline-derived CDR1 and CDR2 are MDHEN and SYDVKM. Here the CDR3 DNA reads TGTGCCAGCAGCACCGGGACGGTCCTTTACGAGCAGTACTTC. It encodes CASSTGTVLYEQYF.

About this clone: The junction departs from the called germline gene at one end, perhaps through a read error. The chain employs TRBV28 and TRBJ1-1; D perhaps matches TRBD1 (5 bases). Germline assignment: CDR1 MDHEN and CDR2 SYDVKM. The CDR3 extends over 16 amino acids. The CDR3 DNA is TGTGCCAGCAGGACGGCAGAAAAGGGGAGTAAAACTGAATCTTTCTTT. It translates to CASRTAEKGSKTESFF.

The chain has TRBV10-1 and TRBJ1-1, with no clear D. V lost 6 bases and J lost 3, with 11 bases in between. The CDR3 sequence is 13 residues long. The germline V gene has CDR1 WNHNN and CDR2 SYGVQD (reference sequence). As DNA, the CDR3 is TGCGCCAGCAGCCCCCGGACTTACACTGAAGCTTTCTTT. As protein: CASSPRTYTEAFF.

This chain joins TRBV6-1 and TRBJ2-6; 8 bases fit TRBD1. There are 19 residues in the CDR3. J lost 4 bases, V lost 1 base, and 12 bases had no gene match. Germline CDR1 is MNHNS and CDR2 is SASEGT. CDR3 in DNA: TGTGCCAGCAGTGAAGAAGGCGGCAGGGGGCGCGCCGGGGCCAACGTCCTGACTTTC. Its translation: CASSEEGGRGRAGANVLTF.

J is TRBJ2-1 and V is TRBV5-6; weak D call: TRBD1 (6 bases). This CDR3 is built from 16 residues. Trimming shortened V by 5 bases and J by 0 bases, and 15 bases separated the two germline ends. Germline lookup yields CDR1 SGHDT and CDR2 YYEEEE. The CDR3 loop is CASSQGHLSSYNEQFF. Written as DNA, the CDR3 is TGTGCCAGCAGTCAGGGACACCTAAGCTCCTACAATGAGCAGTTCTTC.

This chain joins TRBV5-4 and TRBJ1-4, with TRBD1 matching over 10 bases. J was trimmed by 6 bases and V by 4 bases; bases with no gene match: 3. Germline V lookup: CDR1 SGHNT, CDR2 YYREEE (reference sequence). The CDR3 runs 14 residues. CDR3 amino acids: CASSPGTGDEKLFF. CDR3 bases: TGTGCCAGCAGCCCTGGGACAGGGGATGAAAAACTGTTTTTT. The full variable domain, completed using reference TRBV5-4 and TRBJ1-4, is ETGVTQSPTHLIKTRGQQVTLRCSSQSGHNTVSWYQQALGQGPQFIFQYYREEENGRGNFPPRFSGLQFPNYSSELNVNALELDDSALYLCASSPGTGDEKLFFGSGTQLSVL.